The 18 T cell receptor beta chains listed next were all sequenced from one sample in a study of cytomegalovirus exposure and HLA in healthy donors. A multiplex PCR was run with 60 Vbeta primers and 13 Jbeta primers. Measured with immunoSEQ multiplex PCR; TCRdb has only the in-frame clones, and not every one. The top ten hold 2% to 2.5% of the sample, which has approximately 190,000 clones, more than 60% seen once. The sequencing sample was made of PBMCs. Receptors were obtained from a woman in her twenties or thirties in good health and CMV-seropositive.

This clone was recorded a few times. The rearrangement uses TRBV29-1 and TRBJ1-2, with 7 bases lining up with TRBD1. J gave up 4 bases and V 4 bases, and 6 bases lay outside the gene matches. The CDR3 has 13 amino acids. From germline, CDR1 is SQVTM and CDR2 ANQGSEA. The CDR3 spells CSVVGGQSYGYTF. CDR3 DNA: TGCAGCGTTGTGGGGGGACAGAGCTATGGCTACACCTTC.

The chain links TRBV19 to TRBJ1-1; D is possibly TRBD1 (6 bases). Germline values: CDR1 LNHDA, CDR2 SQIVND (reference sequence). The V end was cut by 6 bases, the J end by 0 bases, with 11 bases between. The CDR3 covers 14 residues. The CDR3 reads CASSNRVMNTEAFF. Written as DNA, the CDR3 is TGTGCCAGTAGCAACAGGGTTATGAACACTGAAGCTTTCTTT.

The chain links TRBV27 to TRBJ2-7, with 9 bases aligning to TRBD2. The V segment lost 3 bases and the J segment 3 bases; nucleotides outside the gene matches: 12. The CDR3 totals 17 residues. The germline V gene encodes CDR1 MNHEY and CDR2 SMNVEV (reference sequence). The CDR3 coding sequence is TGTGCCAGCAGTTTCTCGTACCATGCGGGGGGGTTCTACGAGCAGTACTTC. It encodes CASSFSYHAGGFYEQYF.

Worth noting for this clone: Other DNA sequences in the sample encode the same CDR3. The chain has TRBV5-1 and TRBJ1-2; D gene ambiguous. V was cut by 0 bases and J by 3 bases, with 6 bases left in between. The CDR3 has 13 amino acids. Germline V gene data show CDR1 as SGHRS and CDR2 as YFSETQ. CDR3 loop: CASSLAADYGYTF. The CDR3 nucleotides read TGCGCCAGCAGCTTGGCCGCGGACTATGGCTACACCTTC.

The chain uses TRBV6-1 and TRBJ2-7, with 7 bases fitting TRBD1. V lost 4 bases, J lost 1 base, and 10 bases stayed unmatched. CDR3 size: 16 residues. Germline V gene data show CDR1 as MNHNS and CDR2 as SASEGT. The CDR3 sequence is CASSASGTVPSYEQYF. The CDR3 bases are TGTGCCAGCAGTGCGTCCGGGACAGTCCCATCCTACGAGCAGTACTTC.

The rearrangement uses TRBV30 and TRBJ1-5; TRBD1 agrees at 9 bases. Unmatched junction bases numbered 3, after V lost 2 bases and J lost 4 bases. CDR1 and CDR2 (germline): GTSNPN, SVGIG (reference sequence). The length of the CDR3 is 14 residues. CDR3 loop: CAWSSGQGNQPQHF. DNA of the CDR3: TGTGCCTGGAGTTCGGGACAGGGTAATCAGCCCCAGCATTTT.

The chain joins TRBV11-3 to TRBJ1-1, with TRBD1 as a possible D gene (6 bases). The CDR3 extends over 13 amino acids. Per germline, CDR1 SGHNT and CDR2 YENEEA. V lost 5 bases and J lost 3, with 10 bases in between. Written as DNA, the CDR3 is TGTGCCAGCAGCCCTGGACAGTACACTGAAGCTTTCTTT. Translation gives CASSPGQYTEAFF.

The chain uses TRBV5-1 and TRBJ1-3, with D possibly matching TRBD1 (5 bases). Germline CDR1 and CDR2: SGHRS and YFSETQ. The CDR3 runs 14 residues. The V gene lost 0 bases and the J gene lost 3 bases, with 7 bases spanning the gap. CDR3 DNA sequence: TGCGCCAGCAGCTTGGGACAGATTGGAAACACCATATATTTT. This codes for CASSLGQIGNTIYF.

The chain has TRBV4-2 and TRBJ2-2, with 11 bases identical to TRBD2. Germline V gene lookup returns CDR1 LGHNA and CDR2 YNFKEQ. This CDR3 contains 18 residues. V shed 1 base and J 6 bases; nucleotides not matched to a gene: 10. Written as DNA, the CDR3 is TGTGCCAGCAGCCAAGGGATGTCACTAGCGGGAGTGTCCGGGGAGCTGTTTTTT. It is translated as CASSQGMSLAGVSGELFF.

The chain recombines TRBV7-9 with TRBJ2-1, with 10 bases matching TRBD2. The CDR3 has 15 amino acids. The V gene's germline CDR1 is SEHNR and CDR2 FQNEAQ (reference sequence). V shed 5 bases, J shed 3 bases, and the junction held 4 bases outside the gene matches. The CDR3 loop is CASSRRTSGYNEQFF. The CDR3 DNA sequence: TGTGCCAGCAGCCGACGGACTAGCGGCTACAATGAGCAGTTCTTC.

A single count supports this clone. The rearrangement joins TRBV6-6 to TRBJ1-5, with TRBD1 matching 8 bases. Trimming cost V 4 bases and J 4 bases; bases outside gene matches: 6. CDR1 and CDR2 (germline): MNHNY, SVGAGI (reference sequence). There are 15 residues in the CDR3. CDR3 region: CASSSPGGGNQPQHF. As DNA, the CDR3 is TGTGCCAGCAGTTCCCCAGGGGGCGGTAATCAGCCCCAGCATTTT.

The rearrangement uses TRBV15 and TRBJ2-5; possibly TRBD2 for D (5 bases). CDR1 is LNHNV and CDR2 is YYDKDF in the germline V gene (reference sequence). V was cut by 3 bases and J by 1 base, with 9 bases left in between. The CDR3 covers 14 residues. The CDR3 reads CATSRRVGQETQYF. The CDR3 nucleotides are TGTGCCACCAGCAGGAGGGTGGGCCAAGAGACCCAGTACTTC.

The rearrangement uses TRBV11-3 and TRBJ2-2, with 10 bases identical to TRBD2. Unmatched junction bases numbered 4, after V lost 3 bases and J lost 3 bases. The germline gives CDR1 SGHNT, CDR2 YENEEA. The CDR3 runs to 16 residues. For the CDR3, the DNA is TGTGCCAGCAGCTTTCGGACTAGCGGCTACACCGGGGAGCTGTTTTTT. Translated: CASSFRTSGYTGELFF.

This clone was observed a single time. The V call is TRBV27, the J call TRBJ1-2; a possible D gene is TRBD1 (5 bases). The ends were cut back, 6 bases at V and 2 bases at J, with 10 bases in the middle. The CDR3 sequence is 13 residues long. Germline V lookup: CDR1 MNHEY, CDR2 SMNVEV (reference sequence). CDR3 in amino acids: CASRKTANYGYTF. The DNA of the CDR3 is TGTGCCAGCAGAAAGACAGCCAACTATGGCTACACCTTC.

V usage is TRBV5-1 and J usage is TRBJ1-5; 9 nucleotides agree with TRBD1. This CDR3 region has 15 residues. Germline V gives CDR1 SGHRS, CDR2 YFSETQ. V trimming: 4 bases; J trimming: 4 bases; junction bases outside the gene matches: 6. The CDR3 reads CASSLTGGGNQPQHF. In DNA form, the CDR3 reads TGCGCCAGCAGCCTGACAGGGGGGGGGAATCAGCCCCAGCATTTT.

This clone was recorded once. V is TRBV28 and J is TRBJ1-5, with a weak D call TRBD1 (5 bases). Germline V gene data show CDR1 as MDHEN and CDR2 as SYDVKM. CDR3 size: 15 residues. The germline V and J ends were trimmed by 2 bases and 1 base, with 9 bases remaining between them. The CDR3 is CASSLGGGSNQPQHF. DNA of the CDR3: TGTGCCAGCAGTTTAGGGGGGGGGAGCAATCAGCCCCAGCATTTT.

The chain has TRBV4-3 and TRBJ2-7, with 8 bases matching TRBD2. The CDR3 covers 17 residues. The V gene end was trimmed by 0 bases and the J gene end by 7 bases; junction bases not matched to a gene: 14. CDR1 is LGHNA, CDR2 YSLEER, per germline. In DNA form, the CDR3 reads TGCGCCAGCAGCCAAGACCCTATAGCGGGGACAAGTGGAGAGCAGTACTTC. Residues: CASSQDPIAGTSGEQYF.

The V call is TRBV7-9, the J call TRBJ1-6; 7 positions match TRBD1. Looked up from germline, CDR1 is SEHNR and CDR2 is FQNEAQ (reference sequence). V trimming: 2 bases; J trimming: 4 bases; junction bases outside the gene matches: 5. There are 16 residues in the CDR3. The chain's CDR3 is CASSLLTGAYNSPLHF. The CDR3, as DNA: TGTGCCAGCAGCTTACTTACAGGGGCTTATAATTCACCCCTCCACTTT.